Detailed here is one T cell receptor beta chain. The data are from a study of control samples from healthy donors and cancer patients. Sequencing was performed with immunoSEQ multiplex PCR; in TCRdb, only in-frame clones are kept and a portion is missing. The sample shows approximately 170,000 clones, 85% to 95% of them seen only once. With V trimmed by 5 bases and J by 4 bases, 5 bases remained unmatched. The CDR3 has 14 residues. CDR1 is SQVTM and CDR2 is ANQGSEA in the germline V gene. The material sequenced was blood. This clonotype was obtained from a man in his thirties or forties in good health. This chain connects TRBV29-1 to TRBJ1-4, with TRBD1 identical over 9 bases. DNA of the CDR3: TGCAGCGTTCGTAGACAGGGGGTTAATGAAAAACTGTTTTTT. Protein sequence: CSVRRQGVNEKLFF.